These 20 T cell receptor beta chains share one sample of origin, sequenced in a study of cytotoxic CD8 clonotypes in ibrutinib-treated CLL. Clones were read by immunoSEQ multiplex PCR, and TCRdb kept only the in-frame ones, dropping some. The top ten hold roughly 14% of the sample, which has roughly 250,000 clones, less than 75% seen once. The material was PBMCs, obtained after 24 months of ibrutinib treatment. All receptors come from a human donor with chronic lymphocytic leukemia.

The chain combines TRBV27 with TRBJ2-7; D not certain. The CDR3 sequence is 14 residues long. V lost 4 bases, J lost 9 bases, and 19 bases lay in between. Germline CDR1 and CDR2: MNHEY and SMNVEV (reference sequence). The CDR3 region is CASSSPSGVGGQYF. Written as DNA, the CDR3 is TGTGCCAGCAGTTCGCCGAGTGGGGTGGGCGGGCAGTACTTC.

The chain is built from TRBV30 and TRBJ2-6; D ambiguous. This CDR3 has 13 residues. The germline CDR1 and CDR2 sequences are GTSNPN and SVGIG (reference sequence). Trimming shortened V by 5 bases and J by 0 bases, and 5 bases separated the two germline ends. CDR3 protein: CAWVTSGANVLTF. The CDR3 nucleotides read TGTGCCTGGGTGACCTCTGGGGCCAACGTCCTGACTTTC.

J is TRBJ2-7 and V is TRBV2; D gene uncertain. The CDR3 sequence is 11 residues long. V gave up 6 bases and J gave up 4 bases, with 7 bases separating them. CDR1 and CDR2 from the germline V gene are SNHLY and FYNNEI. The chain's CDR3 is CASSLPYEQYF. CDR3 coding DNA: TGTGCCAGCAGCCTCCCTTACGAGCAGTACTTC.

The CDR3 sequence is CASSEGQGYNEQFF. In nucleotides, the CDR3 is TGTGCCAGCAGTGAGGGCCAAGGGTACAATGAGCAGTTCTTC. The chain couples TRBV6-5 to TRBJ2-1, with D perhaps TRBD2 (5 bases). Germline values: CDR1 MNHEY, CDR2 SVGAGI. With 5 bases removed from V and 4 bases from J, the gap between germline ends came to 12 bases. CDR3 length: 14 residues.

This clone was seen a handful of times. CDR3 bases: TGTGCCAGCAGTCCCCCGGGTACTAGTGGGGAATACTTC. This gives the protein CASSPPGTSGEYF. The genes are TRBV28 and TRBJ2-4, with D perhaps TRBD2 (5 bases). The germline V gene encodes CDR1 MDHEN and CDR2 SYDVKM. The ends were cut back, 5 bases at V and 16 bases at J, with 21 bases in the middle. This CDR3 spans 13 amino acids.

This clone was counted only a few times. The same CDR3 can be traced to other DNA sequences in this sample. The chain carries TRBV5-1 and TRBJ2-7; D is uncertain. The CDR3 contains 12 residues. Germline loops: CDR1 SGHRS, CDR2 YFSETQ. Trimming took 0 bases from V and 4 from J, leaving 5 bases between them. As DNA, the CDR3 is TGCGCCAGCAGCTTGGACGGGTACGAGCAGTACTTC. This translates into CASSLDGYEQYF.

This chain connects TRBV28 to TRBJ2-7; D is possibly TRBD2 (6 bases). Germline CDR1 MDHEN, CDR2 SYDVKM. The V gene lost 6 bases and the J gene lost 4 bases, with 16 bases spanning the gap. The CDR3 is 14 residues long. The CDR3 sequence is CASRVPGSGYEQYF. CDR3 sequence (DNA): TGTGCCAGCAGGGTCCCCGGGAGTGGGTACGAGCAGTACTTC.

The CDR3 region is CASSLGWNEQFF. Written as DNA, the CDR3 is TGTGCCAGCAGTTTAGGGTGGAATGAGCAGTTCTTC. The chain uses TRBV27 and TRBJ2-1; D gene ambiguous. The length of the CDR3 is 12 residues. CDR1 and CDR2 (germline): MNHEY, SMNVEV (reference sequence). V dropped 2 bases and J dropped 7 bases, with 6 bases sitting between them.

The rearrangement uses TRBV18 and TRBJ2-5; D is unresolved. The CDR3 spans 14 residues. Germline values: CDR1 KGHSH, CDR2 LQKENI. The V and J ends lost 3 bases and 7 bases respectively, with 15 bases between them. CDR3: CASSPVLTKRTQYF. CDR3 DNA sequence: TGTGCCAGCTCACCGGTGCTCACCAAGAGGACCCAGTACTTC.

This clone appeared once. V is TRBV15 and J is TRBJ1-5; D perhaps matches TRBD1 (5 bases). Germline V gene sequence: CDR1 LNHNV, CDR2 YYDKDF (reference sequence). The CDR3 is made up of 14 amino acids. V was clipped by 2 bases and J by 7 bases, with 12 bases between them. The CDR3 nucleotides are TGTGCCACCAGCAGACCAGGACATCTACAGCCCCAGCATTTT. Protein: CATSRPGHLQPQHF.

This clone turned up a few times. The CDR3 protein is CASSTGANVLTF. The CDR3 DNA follows: TGCGCCAGCAGCACCGGGGCCAACGTCCTGACTTTC. The V gene is TRBV5-1, the J gene TRBJ2-6; D not resolved. V was clipped by 4 bases and J by 4 bases, with 3 bases between them. Germline CDR1 reads SGHRS; CDR2 reads YFSETQ. The CDR3 extends over 12 amino acids. Based on the CDR3 plus reference TRBV5-1 and TRBJ2-6, the full variable domain is KAGVTQTPRYLIKTRGQQVTLSCSPISGHRSVSWYQQTPGQGLQFLFEYFSETQRNKGNFPGRFSGRQFSNSRSEMNVSTLELGDSALYLCASSTGANVLTFGAGSRLTVL.

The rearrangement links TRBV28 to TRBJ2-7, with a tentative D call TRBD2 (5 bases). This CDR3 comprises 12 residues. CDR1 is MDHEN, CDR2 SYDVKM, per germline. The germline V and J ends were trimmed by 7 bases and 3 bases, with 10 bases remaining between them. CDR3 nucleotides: TGTGCCAGCACTGATGAGGGCTACGAGCAGTACTTC. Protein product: CASTDEGYEQYF.

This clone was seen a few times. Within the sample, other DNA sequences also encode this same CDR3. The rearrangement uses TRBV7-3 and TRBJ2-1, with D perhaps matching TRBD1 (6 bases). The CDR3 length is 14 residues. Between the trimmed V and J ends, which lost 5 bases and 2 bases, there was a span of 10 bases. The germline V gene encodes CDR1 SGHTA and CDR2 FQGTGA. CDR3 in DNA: TGTGCCAGCAGCCCGGGACAAACCTACAATGAGCAGTTCTTC. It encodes CASSPGQTYNEQFF.

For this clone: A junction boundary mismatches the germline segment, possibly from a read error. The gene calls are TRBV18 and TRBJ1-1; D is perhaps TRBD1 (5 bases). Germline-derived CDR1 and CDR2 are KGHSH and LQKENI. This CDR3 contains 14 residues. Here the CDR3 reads CASSSPQGDREAFF. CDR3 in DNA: TGTGCCAGCTCATCACCGCAGGGCGACCGTGAAGCTTTCTTT. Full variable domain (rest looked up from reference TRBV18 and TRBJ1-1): NAGVMQNPRHLVRRRGQEARLRCSPMKGHSHVYWYRQLPEEGLKFMVYLQKENIIDESGMPKERFSAEFPKEGPSILRIQQVVRGDSAAYFCASSSPQGDREAFFGQGTRLTVV.

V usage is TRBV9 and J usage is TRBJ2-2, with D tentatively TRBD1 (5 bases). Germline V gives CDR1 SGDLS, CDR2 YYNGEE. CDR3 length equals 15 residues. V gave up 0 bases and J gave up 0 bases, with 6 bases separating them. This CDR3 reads CASSVGQPNTGELFF. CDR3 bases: TGTGCCAGCAGCGTAGGACAGCCGAACACCGGGGAGCTGTTTTTT.

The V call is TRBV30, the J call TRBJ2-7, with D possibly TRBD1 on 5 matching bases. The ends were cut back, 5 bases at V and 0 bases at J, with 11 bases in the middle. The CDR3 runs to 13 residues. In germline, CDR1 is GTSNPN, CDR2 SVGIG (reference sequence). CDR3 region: CAWDAGYSYEQYF. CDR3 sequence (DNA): TGTGCCTGGGATGCAGGGTACTCCTACGAGCAGTACTTC.

The CDR3 sequence is CASSPTGEVAFF. The CDR3 coding sequence is TGTGCCAGCAGCCCGACAGGGGAGGTAGCTTTCTTT. J is TRBJ1-1 and V is TRBV7-9; TRBD1 matches at 8 bases. CDR1 and CDR2 (germline): SEHNR, FQNEAQ (reference sequence). This CDR3 has 12 residues. Trimming cost V 5 bases and J 10 bases; bases outside gene matches: 6.

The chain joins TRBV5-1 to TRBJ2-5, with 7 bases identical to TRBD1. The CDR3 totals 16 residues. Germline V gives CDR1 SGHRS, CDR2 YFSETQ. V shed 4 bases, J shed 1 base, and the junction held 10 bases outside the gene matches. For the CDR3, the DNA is TGCGCCAGCAGCCGGAGGACAGGAGGCACCCAAGAGACCCAGTACTTC. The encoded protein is CASSRRTGGTQETQYF. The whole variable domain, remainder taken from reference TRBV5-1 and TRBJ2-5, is KAGVTQTPRYLIKTRGQQVTLSCSPISGHRSVSWYQQTPGQGLQFLFEYFSETQRNKGNFPGRFSGRQFSNSRSEMNVSTLELGDSALYLCASSRRTGGTQETQYFGPGTRLLVL.

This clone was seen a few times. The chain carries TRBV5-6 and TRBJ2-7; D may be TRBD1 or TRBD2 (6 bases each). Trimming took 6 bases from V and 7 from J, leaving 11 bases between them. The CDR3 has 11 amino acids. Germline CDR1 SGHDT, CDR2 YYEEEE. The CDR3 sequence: CASTLGGEQYF. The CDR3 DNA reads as TGTGCCAGCACGTTAGGGGGGGAGCAGTACTTC.

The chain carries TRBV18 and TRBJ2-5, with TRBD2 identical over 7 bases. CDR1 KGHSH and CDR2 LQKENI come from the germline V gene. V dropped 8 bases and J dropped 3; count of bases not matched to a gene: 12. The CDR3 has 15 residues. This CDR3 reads CASAPRGSVKETQYF. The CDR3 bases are TGTGCCAGCGCTCCGCGGGGGTCAGTCAAAGAGACCCAGTACTTC.